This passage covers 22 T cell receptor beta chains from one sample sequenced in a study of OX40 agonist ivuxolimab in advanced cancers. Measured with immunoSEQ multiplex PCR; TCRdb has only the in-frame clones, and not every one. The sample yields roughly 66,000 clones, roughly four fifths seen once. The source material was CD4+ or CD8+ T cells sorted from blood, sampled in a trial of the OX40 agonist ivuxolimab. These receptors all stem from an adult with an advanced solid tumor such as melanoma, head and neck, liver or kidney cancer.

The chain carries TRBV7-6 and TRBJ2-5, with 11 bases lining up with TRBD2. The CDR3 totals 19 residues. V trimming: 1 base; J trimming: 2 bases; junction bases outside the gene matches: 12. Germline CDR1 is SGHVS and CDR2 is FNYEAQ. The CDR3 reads CASSLEMWRLAGKQETQYF. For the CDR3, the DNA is TGTGCCAGCAGCTTAGAGATGTGGCGACTAGCGGGAAAACAAGAGACCCAGTACTTC.

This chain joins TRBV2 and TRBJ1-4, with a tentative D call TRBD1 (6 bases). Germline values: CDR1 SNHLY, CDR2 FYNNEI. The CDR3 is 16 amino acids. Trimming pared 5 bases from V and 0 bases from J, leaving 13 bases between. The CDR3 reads CASSKGVEATNEKLFF. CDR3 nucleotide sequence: TGTGCCAGCAGTAAGGGGGTCGAAGCAACTAATGAAAAACTGTTTTTT.

CDR3 DNA: TGTGCCAGCAGCCCTTTTGGCGGGAGCTACAATGAGCAGTTCTTC. It is translated as CASSPFGGSYNEQFF. The J gene is TRBJ2-1, the V gene TRBV11-3; 7 bases fit TRBD2. CDR1 SGHNT and CDR2 YENEEA come from the germline V gene. This CDR3 contains 15 residues. Germline trimming cut 5 bases from V and 3 bases from J; bases unmatched to any gene: 7. Full variable domain (rest looked up from reference TRBV11-3 and TRBJ2-1): EAGVVQSPRYKIIEKKQPVAFWCNPISGHNTLYWYLQNLGQGPELLIRYENEEAVDDSQLPKDRFSAERLKGVDSTLKIQPAELGDSAVYLCASSPFGGSYNEQFFGPGTRLTVL.

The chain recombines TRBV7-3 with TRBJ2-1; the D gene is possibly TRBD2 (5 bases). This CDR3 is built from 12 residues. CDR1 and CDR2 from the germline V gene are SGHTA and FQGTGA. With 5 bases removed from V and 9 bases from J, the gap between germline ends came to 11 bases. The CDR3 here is CASSPVRGEQFF. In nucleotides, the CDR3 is TGTGCCAGCAGCCCTGTTCGGGGTGAGCAGTTCTTC.

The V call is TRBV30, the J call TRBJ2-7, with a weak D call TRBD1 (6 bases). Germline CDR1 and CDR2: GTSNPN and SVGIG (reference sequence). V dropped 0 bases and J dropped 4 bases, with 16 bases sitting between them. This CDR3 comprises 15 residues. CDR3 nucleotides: TGTGCCTGGAGTGTTCCTCGGCAGGGGCTATACGAGCAGTACTTC. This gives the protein CAWSVPRQGLYEQYF.

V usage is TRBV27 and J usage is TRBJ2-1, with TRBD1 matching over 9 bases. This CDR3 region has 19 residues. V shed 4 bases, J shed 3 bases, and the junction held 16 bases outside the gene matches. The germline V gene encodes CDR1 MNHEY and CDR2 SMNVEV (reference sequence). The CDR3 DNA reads TGTGCCAGCAGTTCCCTACGAACACAGGGGGCCACCTTCTACAATGAGCAGTTCTTC. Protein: CASSSLRTQGATFYNEQFF.

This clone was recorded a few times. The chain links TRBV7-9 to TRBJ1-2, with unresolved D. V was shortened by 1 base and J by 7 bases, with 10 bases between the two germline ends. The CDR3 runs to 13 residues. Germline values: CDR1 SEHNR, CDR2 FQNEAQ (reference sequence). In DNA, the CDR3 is TGTGCCAGCAGCTTAGGTCGTGGCACTGGCTACACCTTC. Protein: CASSLGRGTGYTF.

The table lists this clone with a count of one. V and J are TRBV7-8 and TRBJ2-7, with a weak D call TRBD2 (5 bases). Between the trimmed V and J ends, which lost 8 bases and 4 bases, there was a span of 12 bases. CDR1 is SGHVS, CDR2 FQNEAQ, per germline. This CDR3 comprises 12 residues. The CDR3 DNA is TGTGCCAGCGCCCTAGCTTTTTACGAGCAGTACTTC. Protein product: CASALAFYEQYF.

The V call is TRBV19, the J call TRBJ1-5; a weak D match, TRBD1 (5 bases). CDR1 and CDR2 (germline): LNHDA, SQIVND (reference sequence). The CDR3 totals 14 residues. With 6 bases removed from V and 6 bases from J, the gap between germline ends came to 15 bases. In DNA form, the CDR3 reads TGTGCCAGTAGACAATTCGGGGGTGGTCAGCCCCAGCATTTT. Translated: CASRQFGGGQPQHF.

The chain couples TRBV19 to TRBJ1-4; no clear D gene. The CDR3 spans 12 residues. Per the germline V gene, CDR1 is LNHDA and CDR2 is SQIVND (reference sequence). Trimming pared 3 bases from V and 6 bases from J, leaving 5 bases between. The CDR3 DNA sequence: TGTGCCAGTAGTATGGCCGATGAAAAACTGTTTTTT. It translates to CASSMADEKLFF.

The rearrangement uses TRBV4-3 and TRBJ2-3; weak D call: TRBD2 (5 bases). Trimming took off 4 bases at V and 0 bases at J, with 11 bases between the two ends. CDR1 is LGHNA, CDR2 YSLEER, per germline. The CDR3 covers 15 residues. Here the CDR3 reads CASSLIAISTDTQYF. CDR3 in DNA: TGCGCCAGCAGCCTTATAGCGATTAGCACAGATACGCAGTATTTT.

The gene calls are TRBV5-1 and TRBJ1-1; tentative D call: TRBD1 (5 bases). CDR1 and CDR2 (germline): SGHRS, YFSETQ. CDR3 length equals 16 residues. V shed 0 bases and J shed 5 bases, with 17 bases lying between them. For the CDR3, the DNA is TGCGCCAGCAGCTTGGTGGGCATACAGGCGGGGACTGAAGCTTTCTTT. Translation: CASSLVGIQAGTEAFF.

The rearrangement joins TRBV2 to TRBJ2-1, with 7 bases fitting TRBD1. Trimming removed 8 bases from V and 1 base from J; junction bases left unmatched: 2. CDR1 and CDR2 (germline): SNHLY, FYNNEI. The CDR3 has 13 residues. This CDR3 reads CASRDSSYNEQFF. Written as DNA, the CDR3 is TGTGCCAGCCGGGACAGTTCCTACAATGAGCAGTTCTTC.

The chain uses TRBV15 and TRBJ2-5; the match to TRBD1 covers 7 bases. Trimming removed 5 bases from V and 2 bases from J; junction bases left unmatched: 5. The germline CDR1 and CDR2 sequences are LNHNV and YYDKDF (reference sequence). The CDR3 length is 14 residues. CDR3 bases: TGTGCCACCAGCGGGGGACAGCCGCAAGAGACCCAGTACTTC. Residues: CATSGGQPQETQYF.

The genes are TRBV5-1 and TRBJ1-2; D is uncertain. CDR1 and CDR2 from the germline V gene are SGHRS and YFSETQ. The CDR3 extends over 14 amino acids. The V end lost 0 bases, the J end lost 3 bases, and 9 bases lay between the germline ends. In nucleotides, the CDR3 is TGCGCCAGCAGCTTGGTTCCCGGCGACTATGGCTACACCTTC. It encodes CASSLVPGDYGYTF.

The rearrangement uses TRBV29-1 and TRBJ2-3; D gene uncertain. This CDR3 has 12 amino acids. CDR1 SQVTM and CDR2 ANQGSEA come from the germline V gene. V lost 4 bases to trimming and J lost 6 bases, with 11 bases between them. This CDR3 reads CSVGVRMDTQYF. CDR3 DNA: TGCAGCGTTGGGGTCCGCATGGATACGCAGTATTTT.

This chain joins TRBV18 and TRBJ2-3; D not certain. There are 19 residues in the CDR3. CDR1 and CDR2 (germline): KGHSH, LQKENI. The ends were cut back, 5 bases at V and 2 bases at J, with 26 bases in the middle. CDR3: CASSGVTRESHKTTDTQYF. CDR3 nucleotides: TGTGCCAGCTCAGGGGTTACGCGAGAATCGCACAAAACCACAGATACGCAGTATTTT.

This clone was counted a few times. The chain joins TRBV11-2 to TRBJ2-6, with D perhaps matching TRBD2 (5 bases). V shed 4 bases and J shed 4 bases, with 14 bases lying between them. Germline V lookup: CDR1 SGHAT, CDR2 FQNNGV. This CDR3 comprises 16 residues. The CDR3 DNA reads TGTGCCAGCAGCTCCAGACTGACGGGAGGGGCCAACGTCCTGACTTTC. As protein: CASSSRLTGGANVLTF.

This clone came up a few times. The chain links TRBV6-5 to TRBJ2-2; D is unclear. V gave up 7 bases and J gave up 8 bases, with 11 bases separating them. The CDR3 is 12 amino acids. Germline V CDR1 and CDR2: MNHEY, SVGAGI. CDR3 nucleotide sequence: TGTGCCAGCATCCCCCCAAGTGGGGAGCTGTTTTTT. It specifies CASIPPSGELFF.

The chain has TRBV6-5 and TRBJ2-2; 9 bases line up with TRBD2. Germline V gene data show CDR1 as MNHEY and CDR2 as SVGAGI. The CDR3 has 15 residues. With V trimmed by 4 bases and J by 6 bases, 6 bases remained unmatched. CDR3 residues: CASSLLAGRSGELFF. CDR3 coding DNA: TGTGCCAGCAGTTTGCTAGCGGGACGGTCCGGGGAGCTGTTTTTT.

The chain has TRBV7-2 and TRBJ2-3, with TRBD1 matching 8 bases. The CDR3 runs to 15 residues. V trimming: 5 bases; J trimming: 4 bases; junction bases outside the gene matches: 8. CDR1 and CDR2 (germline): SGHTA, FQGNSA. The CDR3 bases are TGTGCCAGCAGCCCACAGGGGGTGTACGCAGATACGCAGTATTTT. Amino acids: CASSPQGVYADTQYF.

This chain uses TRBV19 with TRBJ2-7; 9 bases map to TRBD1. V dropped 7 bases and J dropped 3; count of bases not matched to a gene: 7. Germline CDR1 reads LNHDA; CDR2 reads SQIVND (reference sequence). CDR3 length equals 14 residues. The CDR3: CASMPGQGRYEQYF. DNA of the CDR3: TGTGCCAGTATGCCGGGACAGGGTCGCTACGAGCAGTACTTC.